This TCR beta chain originates from a study of metastatic and nonmetastatic thyroid tumors. On the study more broadly: Comparative analysis of repertoires was undertaken across blood and tumor or nodule tissue obtained from malignant and benign thyroid patients. General study findings and limits: Significantly greater TCR beta diversity was reportedly found in malignant thyroid tumors than in benign nodules (in blood and tumor).

Thyroid surgery was preceded by no treatment in any patient. Trimming took off 6 bases at V and 2 bases at J, with 15 bases between the two ends. Germline CDR1 and CDR2: LNHDA and SQIVND (reference sequence). The CDR3 is made up of 15 amino acids. This clone was found many times. Its antigen is currently unknown. TCRdb redid the clone calls on the PCR reads using MiXCR. Of about 20,000 clones in the sample, around 18% were seen once. The chain carries TRBV19 and TRBJ2-3; D is perhaps TRBD1 or TRBD2 (7 bases each). The sequence came from a male donor with papillary thyroid cancer or a benign thyroid nodule (not recorded which). Some clones in this sample may be carry-over from other donors' samples. The sample consisted of adjacent normal tissue. Here the CDR3 reads CASRRGLAATDTQYF. The CDR3 nucleotides read TGTGCCAGTAGGAGGGGGCTAGCGGCCACAGATACGCAGTATTTT.